This entry describes one TCR beta chain. Its matching antigen is unknown. The entry originates in a study of cytomegalovirus exposure and HLA in healthy donors. PCR used 60 Vbeta primers and 13 Jbeta primers. Profiled with immunoSEQ multiplex PCR; TCRdb holds only in-frame clones, not every one. The sample includes approximately 82,000 clones, around 70% of them seen just once. Germline CDR1 reads MGHRA; CDR2 reads YSYEKL. The CDR3 spans 15 residues. Deletions cut 3 bases from V and 1 base from J, with 9 bases between. Study-level findings and limits: Most TCR beta V segments were productive about 90% or about 30% of the time in an earlier analysis.

The V and J genes are TRBV4-1 and TRBJ2-2, with a weak D call TRBD1 (5 bases). The clonotype originates from a woman in her fifties or sixties in good health and CMV-seropositive. The specimen sequenced was PBMCs. CDR3 loop: CASSHATGNTGELFF. The CDR3 DNA is TGCGCCAGCAGCCATGCTACAGGGAACACCGGGGAGCTGTTTTTT.